Below, 24 T cell receptor beta chains from the same sample are listed, as sequenced in a study of vaccination and CD4 T cells after COVID-19. Sequencing of cultured CD4+ T cell DNA used the Oncomine TCR Beta short-read assay. TCRdb independently ran MiXCR on the PCR reads; one entry per CDR3 protein. The sample has some 18,000 distinct CDR3 sequences, approximately 50% seen once. These receptors have no known antigen. Regarding treatment: roughly nine-day PBMC culture with coronavirus spike peptide pools or control peptides (ViraFEST assay). The source was CD4+ T cells from blood, cultured in vitro, collected after SARS-CoV-2 vaccination. These receptors originate from a human donor who had recovered from COVID-19.

This chain joins TRBV2 and TRBJ1-6; D ambiguous. Trimming pared 9 bases from V and 6 bases from J, leaving 18 bases between. Per the germline V gene, CDR1 is SNHLY and CDR2 is FYNNEI. The CDR3 is 15 amino acids. The CDR3 DNA follows: TGTGCCAGGAGCCACAACGGGTTTTCTAATTCACCCCTCCACTTT. The encoded protein is CARSHNGFSNSPLHF.

The chain has TRBV5-1 and TRBJ2-6; maybe TRBD1 (6 bases). This CDR3 region has 16 residues. Per germline, CDR1 SGHRS and CDR2 YFSETQ. With 5 bases removed from V and 4 bases from J, the gap between germline ends came to 16 bases. The CDR3 sequence is CASRPTGTPGANVLTF. In DNA form, the CDR3 reads TGCGCCAGCAGACCAACAGGGACACCCGGGGCCAACGTCCTGACTTTC. Looking up the rest from reference TRBV5-1 and TRBJ2-6 gives the full variable domain: KAGVTQTPRYLIKTRGQQVTLSCSPISGHRSVSWYQQTPGQGLQFLFEYFSETQRNKGNFPGRFSGRQFSNSRSEMNVSTLELGDSALYLCASRPTGTPGANVLTFGAGSRLTVL.

The CDR3 DNA reads as TGTGCCAGTAGTGGGACAGGGGGAGGTCAGCCCCAGCATTTT. Its translation: CASSGTGGGQPQHF. The V and J genes are TRBV19 and TRBJ1-5; 11 bases are shared with TRBD1. V was pared by 5 bases and J by 6 bases, with 3 bases of the junction left unmatched. Germline CDR1 LNHDA, CDR2 SQIVND (reference sequence). There are 14 residues in the CDR3.

This clonotype appeared a few times. The chain couples TRBV20-1 to TRBJ1-1; 7 nucleotides match TRBD1. Trimming took 5 bases from V and 4 from J; bases not matched to a gene: 10. Germline CDR1 and CDR2: DFQATT and SNEGSKA (reference sequence). This CDR3 contains 14 residues. CDR3: CSAQRSRDSTEAFF. In DNA, the CDR3 is TGCAGTGCTCAACGGTCCCGGGACAGCACTGAAGCTTTCTTT.

The chain carries TRBV11-3 and TRBJ2-1; maybe TRBD2 (6 bases). Germline loops: CDR1 SGHNT, CDR2 YENEEA. CDR3 length equals 14 residues. V lost 5 bases to trimming and J lost 6 bases, with 14 bases between them. CDR3 amino acids: CASSPYRGSNEQFF. The CDR3 DNA is TGTGCCAGCAGCCCATACCGGGGGTCCAATGAGCAGTTCTTC.

The chain recombines TRBV4-2 with TRBJ1-6; D gene unclear. Germline-derived CDR1 and CDR2 are LGHNA and YNFKEQ. The germline V and J ends were trimmed by 1 base and 9 bases, with 22 bases remaining between them. CDR3 length equals 18 residues. The DNA of the CDR3 is TGTGCCAGCAGCCAAGGTCCCCCTGGCAGTTTGGACCTTTCACCCCTCCACTTT. Translation: CASSQGPPGSLDLSPLHF.

V gene TRBV6-1 combines with J gene TRBJ2-7; the D gene is possibly TRBD1 (6 bases). V was pared by 5 bases and J by 6 bases, with 20 bases between. This CDR3 is built from 15 residues. CDR1 is MNHNS, CDR2 SASEGT, per germline. In DNA form, the CDR3 reads TGTGCCAGCAGTCCGACCAAGAAGGACAGAGCCGAGCAGTACTTC. Amino acid sequence: CASSPTKKDRAEQYF.

V and J are TRBV6-5 and TRBJ1-2; D might be TRBD1 (5 bases). CDR1 MNHEY and CDR2 SVGAGI come from the germline V gene. V gave up 4 bases and J gave up 8 bases, with 14 bases separating them. This CDR3 is built from 13 residues. In nucleotides, the CDR3 is TGTGCCAGCAGTTTCCTTGGGGCGGGAGGCTACACCTTC. Translation: CASSFLGAGGYTF.

The chain joins TRBV6-1 to TRBJ1-1; the match to TRBD1 covers 9 bases. CDR1 is MNHNS and CDR2 is SASEGT in the germline V gene. This CDR3 comprises 15 residues. Trimming took 6 bases from V and 2 from J; bases not matched to a gene: 7. The CDR3 here is CASRPRDRVNTEAFF. The CDR3 DNA is TGTGCCAGCAGGCCCCGGGACAGGGTTAACACTGAAGCTTTCTTT.

This clonotype was seen only a few times. The chain combines TRBV20-1 with TRBJ1-6, with a weak D call TRBD1 (6 bases). V gave up 1 base and J gave up 7 bases, with 17 bases separating them. The germline V gene encodes CDR1 DFQATT and CDR2 SNEGSKA (reference sequence). This CDR3 is built from 16 residues. CDR3 loop: CSARAGGLGVNSPLHF. The CDR3 DNA follows: TGCAGTGCTAGAGCCGGGGGGCTAGGTGTAAATTCACCCCTCCACTTT.

The rearrangement links TRBV2 to TRBJ1-1, with D possibly being TRBD1 (6 bases). V shed 7 bases and J shed 5 bases, with 14 bases lying between them. CDR1 and CDR2 (germline): SNHLY, FYNNEI. This CDR3 contains 13 residues. DNA of the CDR3: TGTGCCAGCACCTACCAGGGGCGGACTGAAGCTTTCTTT. It codes for CASTYQGRTEAFF.

This clonotype was recorded once. This chain joins TRBV28 and TRBJ1-5; 8 bases align to TRBD1. With V trimmed by 4 bases and J by 6 bases, 2 bases remained unmatched. The germline V gene has CDR1 MDHEN and CDR2 SYDVKM. CDR3 length equals 13 residues. The CDR3 region is CASSSTGVQPQHF. CDR3 DNA: TGTGCCAGCAGTTCGACAGGGGTTCAGCCCCAGCATTTT.

V gene TRBV2 combines with J gene TRBJ2-7; D gene unclear. Germline lookup yields CDR1 SNHLY and CDR2 FYNNEI. Between the trimmed V and J ends, which lost 6 bases and 5 bases, there was a span of 14 bases. The CDR3 is 13 residues long. The CDR3: CASRTFSDHEQYF. For the CDR3, the DNA is TGTGCCAGCAGGACATTCTCGGATCACGAGCAGTACTTC.

In this sample, this clonotype turned up a few times. CDR3 region: CSARTSGRPSSYNEQFF. DNA for the CDR3: TGCAGTGCCCGGACTAGCGGGAGGCCGAGCTCCTACAATGAGCAGTTCTTC. This chain links TRBV20-1 with TRBJ2-1; 14 bases line up with TRBD2. Trimming took 6 bases from V and 0 from J; bases not matched to a gene: 7. This CDR3 has 17 residues. Looked up from germline, CDR1 is DFQATT and CDR2 is SNEGSKA (reference sequence).

This chain uses TRBV7-8 with TRBJ2-5; TRBD2 matches 10 bases. In germline, CDR1 is SGHVS, CDR2 FQNEAQ. The CDR3 runs 15 residues. V lost 3 bases, J lost 7 bases, and 8 bases stayed unmatched. CDR3 DNA sequence: TGTGCCAGCAGCTTCGGGACTAGCGATGGTGGGACCCAGTACTTC. This gives the protein CASSFGTSDGGTQYF.

This clonotype turned up a few times. This sequence joins TRBV5-4 and TRBJ1-6; D is undetermined. CDR3 length: 14 residues. The germline CDR1 and CDR2 sequences are SGHNT and YYREEE (reference sequence). Between the trimmed V and J ends, which lost 0 bases and 9 bases, there was a span of 10 bases. The DNA of the CDR3 is TGTGCCAGCAGCTTGGAAGTCTATGGTTCACCCCTCCACTTT. Protein: CASSLEVYGSPLHF.

This clonotype was found once. In DNA, the CDR3 is TGTGCCACCAGTGGAAAGGGAGGGCCCTACAATGAGCAGTTCTTC. It encodes CATSGKGGPYNEQFF. This chain connects TRBV24-1 to TRBJ2-1; 7 nucleotides agree with TRBD2. The germline gives CDR1 KGHDR, CDR2 SFDVKD. This CDR3 has 15 residues. J lost 2 bases, V lost 5 bases, and 5 bases had no gene match.

J is TRBJ1-3 and V is TRBV24-1, with D possibly TRBD1 on 6 matching bases. Germline CDR1 and CDR2: KGHDR and SFDVKD. The CDR3 runs 15 residues. Trimming removed 9 bases from V and 7 bases from J, with 21 bases in between. The CDR3 is CATLWGQGMGNTIYF. As DNA, the CDR3 is TGTGCCACCCTATGGGGGCAGGGAATGGGTAACACCATATATTTT.

This clonotype has just a few counts. The rearrangement uses TRBV6-1 and TRBJ1-6, with D maybe TRBD1 (6 bases). CDR1 and CDR2 (germline): MNHNS, SASEGT. V gave up 7 bases and J gave up 0 bases, with 16 bases separating them. This CDR3 comprises 17 residues. CDR3 residues: CASTITGRGSYNSPLHF. CDR3 coding DNA: TGTGCCAGCACCATTACAGGGAGGGGCTCCTATAATTCACCCCTCCACTTT.

The genes are TRBV18 and TRBJ1-1; D unresolved. Deletions cut 2 bases from V and 2 bases from J, with 6 bases between. CDR3 size: 13 residues. Germline V gives CDR1 KGHSH, CDR2 LQKENI. The CDR3 loop is CASSPSVNTEAFF. The CDR3 DNA reads TGTGCCAGCTCACCATCGGTCAACACTGAAGCTTTCTTT.

For this clonotype: An end of the junction differs from the germline gene, which may be a read error. The gene calls are TRBV4-2 and TRBJ1-1; D unclear. CDR1 and CDR2 from the germline V gene are LGHNA and YNFKEQ. The CDR3 totals 12 residues. The CDR3 bases are TGTGCCAGCAGCCAAGATAACACTCAAGCTTTCTTT. Translation: CASSQDNTQAFF.

The chain carries TRBV7-8 and TRBJ2-5; D might be TRBD2 (6 bases). This CDR3 spans 12 amino acids. V was pared by 8 bases and J by 4 bases, with 11 bases between. In germline, CDR1 is SGHVS, CDR2 FQNEAQ. The chain's CDR3 is CASCRERETQYF. The CDR3 bases are TGTGCCAGCTGCCGGGAGAGAGAGACCCAGTACTTC.

The J gene is TRBJ2-3, the V gene TRBV11-2; 7 nucleotides match TRBD2. The CDR3 spans 16 residues. CDR1 and CDR2 from the germline V gene are SGHAT and FQNNGV. Trimming took 5 bases from V and 2 from J; bases not matched to a gene: 10. The CDR3 is CASSLRTGGFTDTQYF. The CDR3 DNA reads TGTGCCAGCAGCCTTAGGACGGGGGGATTCACAGATACGCAGTATTTT.

This chain links TRBV5-4 with TRBJ1-2, with 8 nucleotides matching TRBD1. The CDR3 is made up of 13 amino acids. Per germline, CDR1 SGHNT and CDR2 YYREEE (reference sequence). V trimming: 4 bases; J trimming: 8 bases; junction bases outside the gene matches: 7. In DNA, the CDR3 is TGTGCCAGCAGCGGACAGGGACGGCGAGGCTACACCTTC. This encodes CASSGQGRRGYTF.